What follows are 2 T cell receptor beta chains derived from one specimen sequenced in a study of PD-1 blockade in classical Hodgkin lymphoma (dated by TCRdb to about 2020). The method was the immunoSEQ multiplex PCR assay. This is the immuneACCESS table as TCRdb keeps it, with only in-frame sequences that have V and J called. A part of the clones is gone; compared with another copy, unresolved V genes explain less than half, and the rest is unexplained. This sample gives tens of thousands of clones in total; about 70% of them show up just once. The ten largest clones represent 0.95% to 1.5% of the sample. What the time point label conveys for this sample: cycle 4 day 1 (C4D1), after less than 7 weeks of nivolumab. All trial patients had relapsed after autologous stem cell transplantation, with cohorts A, B and C differing in prior brentuximab vedotin exposure. Magnetic negative selection with a Miltenyi CD4+ T cell isolation kit was used to purify CD4+ T cells from thawed PBMCs.

The starting material was CD4+ T cells from blood, obtained before the fourth cycle of nivolumab. Every receptor here comes from a human donor with classical Hodgkin lymphoma.

In this sample, this clone turned up a few times. The V call is TRBV7-9, the J call TRBJ1-4, with 7 bases fitting TRBD1. J was trimmed by 5 bases and V by 0 bases; bases with no gene match: 6. The length of the CDR3 is 16 residues. The V gene's germline CDR1 is SEHNR and CDR2 FQNEAQ (reference sequence). In nucleotides, the CDR3 is TGTGCCAGCAGCTTAGCGGTCCGGGACAGCAATGAAAAACTGTTTTTT. Translation gives CASSLAVRDSNEKLFF.

This clone was seen a handful of times. The chain links TRBV7-2 to TRBJ2-7; 12 nucleotides line up with TRBD2. V shed 6 bases, J shed 0 bases, and the junction held 6 bases outside the gene matches. The germline V gene has CDR1 SGHTA and CDR2 FQGNSA. The CDR3 has 16 amino acids. The CDR3: CASSRGLAGSSYEQYF. The DNA of the CDR3 is TGTGCCAGCAGTCGCGGACTAGCGGGGAGCTCCTACGAGCAGTACTTC.